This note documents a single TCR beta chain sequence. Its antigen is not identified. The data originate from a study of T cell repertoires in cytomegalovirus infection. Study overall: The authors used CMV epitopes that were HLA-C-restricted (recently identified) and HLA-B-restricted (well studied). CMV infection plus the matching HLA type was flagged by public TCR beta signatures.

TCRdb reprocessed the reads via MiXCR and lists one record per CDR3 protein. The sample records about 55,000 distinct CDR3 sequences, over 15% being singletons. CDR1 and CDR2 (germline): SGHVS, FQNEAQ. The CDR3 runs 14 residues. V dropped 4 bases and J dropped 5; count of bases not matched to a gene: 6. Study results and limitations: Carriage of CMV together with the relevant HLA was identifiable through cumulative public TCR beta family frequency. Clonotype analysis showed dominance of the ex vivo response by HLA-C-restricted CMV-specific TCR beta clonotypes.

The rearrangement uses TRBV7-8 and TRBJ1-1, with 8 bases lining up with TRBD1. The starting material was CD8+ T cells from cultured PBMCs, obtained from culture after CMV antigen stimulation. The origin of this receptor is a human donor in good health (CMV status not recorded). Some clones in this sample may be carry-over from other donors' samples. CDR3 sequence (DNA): TGTGCCAGCAGCTCAGACAGGGGAACGACTGAAGCTTTCTTT. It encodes CASSSDRGTTEAFF.